This T cell receptor beta chain comes out of a study of chemoradiotherapy in HPV16-positive cancers. Germline loops: CDR1 GTSNPN, CDR2 SVGIG (reference sequence). Trimming cost V 5 bases and J 0 bases, with 5 bases left between them. The CDR3 runs to 11 residues. Study conclusions and caveats: Functional assays defining HPV-specific T cells used only a couple of HPV16-positive patients. Non-HPV-specific T cells did not expand in tumors during treatment, whereas candidate HPV-specific clones and E7-related motifs did. HPV-responsive T-cell expansion during chemoradiotherapy was linked to improved recurrence-free survival in HPV16-positive patients.

Over chemoradiotherapy, repertoires were sampled more than once. Worth noting for this clone: Its antigen is unidentified.

TCRdb's copy holds only in-frame clones and misses some; the assay was immunoSEQ multiplex PCR. This sample has around 1,900 clones, with roughly 90% found just once. The TCR originated in a human donor with HPV-associated anogenital cancer. This sequence joins TRBV30 and TRBJ2-7; D remains ambiguous. The input for sequencing was tumor tissue, taken from a patient who underwent chemoradiotherapy. The CDR3 is CAWGPSYEQYF. The CDR3 DNA reads TGTGCCTGGGGGCCCTCCTACGAGCAGTACTTC.